The source of this T cell receptor (beta chain) is a study of shared clonotypes between healthy human individuals (dated by TCRdb to about 2020). Describing the broader study: A few men and a couple of women, aged 18 to 49 years, made up the cohort. For each donor, three plates each were used for CD4 naive and CD4 memory, two plates were used for CD8 naive, and one plate was used for CD8 memory. Blood TCR repertoires of a handful of healthy adults were deeply sequenced to estimate repertoire size and the extent of clonotype sharing between individuals. To increase sequencing depth and limit assay-specific biases, different laboratories used diverse techniques to prepare libraries and sequence TCR repertoires. Between about 0.9 and 9 billion PBMCs per donor were obtained by leukapheresis. Results and caveats for the whole study, not just this receptor: Rarefaction of sorted-subset datasets indicated incomplete sequencing despite the large sequencing depth. Because the study included a small number of donors, the genetic and exposure-history diversity represented was limited. Clonotypes shared by all four sorted-subset donors showed higher generation probabilities than non-shared clonotypes. Sampling was restricted to blood, and TCR repertoires in tissue are likely to differ from TCR repertoires in blood. Approximately 5% of naive CD4, 3.5% of naive CD8, approximately 2% of memory CD4, and about 0.4% of memory CD8 clonotypes were shared across several donors. Larger estimated clonotype richness was generally found for naive subsets than for memory subsets. Pairwise subsampling led to the expectation that sequencing depth would affect the degree of clonotype sharing among donors.

The CDR3 covers 20 residues, taking in both the cysteine and the phenylalanine. The CDR3 DNA has 60 bases and is translated from base 1. Via the germline V gene, CDR1 is SGHVS and CDR2 FNYEAQ. V is cut back by 1 base and J by 2 bases, with 9 bases in the junction unmatched. This clone was seen a single time. Which antigen it targets is not known. Per-nucleotide qualities are absent, and no much larger clonotype sits a single base away. For the CD8 naive samples, CD45RO-negative cells were positively selected for CCR7, yielding a CD45RA+CCR7+ population from which TemRA cells were excluded. Donors were healthy HIV-negative adults with no recently reported acute infections or vaccinations. Every donor was a Caucasian adult residing in Nashville, Tennessee, USA. Blood was obtained by leukapheresis, after which PBMCs were separated by Ficoll-Histopaque density gradient centrifugation and cryopreserved in liquid nitrogen vapor phase. Purity and quantity of every magnetically sorted T cell population were checked by analytical flow cytometry. Genomic DNA was isolated from every sorted fraction and measured by UV absorbance on a Nanodrop 2000c.

TCR CDR3 regions were amplified from genomic DNA by multiplex PCR using the deep immunoSEQ assay. Extracted genomic DNA from each cell subset was distributed evenly across all wells of several immunoSEQ 96-well plates, and each plate was treated as a replicate. For sorted subsets, around 200 ng genomic DNA, equal to some 30,000 T cell genomes, was loaded into each replicate PCR. Purified libraries were measured with a Qubit 3.0 fluorometer, size-checked on a Bioanalyzer 2100, and measured again with the KAPA Library Quantification kit. Every immunoSEQ 96-well plate was sequenced on a dedicated single-read 150-cycle Illumina NextSeq 550 flow cell. As for how the authors treated the data: The immunoSEQ output contained only junctional sequences without quality scores, so filtering could not match that applied to full-length reads. Sequences were annotated with PyIR, a Python wrapper for IgBLAST v1.9, using IMGT germline references to assign V/J genes and CDR3. Reads were filtered out if the reads had weak V/J assignments (E-value above 1e-6), no CDR3, stop codons, out-of-frame junctions, or ambiguous translated residues. V3J clonotypes were defined as sequences sharing an identical inferred V gene, J gene, and CDR3 amino acid sequence. To compute the percentage overlap between repertoires, the number of shared unique clonotypes was divided by the size of the smaller repertoire. RTK rarefaction, the Chao1 estimator, and Recon v2.1 estimates of unobserved clonotypes were used to assess repertoire richness. Generation probabilities for all TCRbeta clonotypes obtained by the gDNA method from a handful of donors were computed using OLGA. Here the immuneACCESS table is served through TCRdb, limited to in-frame sequences with V and J called. Missing clones are a known gap in these copies; in checked studies unresolved V genes cover under half, and the rest lacks a known reason. The V and J calls and the clone size are those of that table, but D and trimming were determined from the DNA. The sample includes about 820,000 clones, with 85% to 95% observed a single time. Jointly, the top ten make up 24% of the sample.

This clonotype was sampled from a young man in good health. Sequenced material: naive CD8+ T cells sorted from blood. Explained via the paper, the cell subset or site label denotes: CD45RA+CCR7+. The chain is encoded by TRBV7-6 joined to TRBJ2-1, with TRBD2 matching 15 junction bases. CDR3 loop: CASSLVAGLAGGFTYNEQFF. The sequenced DNA is TGTGCCAGCAGCTTAGTAGCGGGACTAGCGGGAGGATTCACCTACAATGAGCAGTTCTTC.